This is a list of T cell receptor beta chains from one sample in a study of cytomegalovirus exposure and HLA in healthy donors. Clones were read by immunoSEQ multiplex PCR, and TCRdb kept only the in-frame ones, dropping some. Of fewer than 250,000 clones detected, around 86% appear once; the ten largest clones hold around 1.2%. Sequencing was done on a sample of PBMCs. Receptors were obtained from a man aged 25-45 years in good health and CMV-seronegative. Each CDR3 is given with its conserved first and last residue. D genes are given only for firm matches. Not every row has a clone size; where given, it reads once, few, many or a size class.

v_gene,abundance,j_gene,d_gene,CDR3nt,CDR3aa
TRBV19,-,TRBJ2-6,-,TGTGCCAGTAGTCCAGCCAGGGCTGGGGCCAACGTCCTGACTTTC,CASSPARAGANVLTF
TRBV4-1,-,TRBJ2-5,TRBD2,TGCGCCAGCAGCCAAGATCCCAGGACTAGCGGGAGTTGGGAAGAGACCCAGTACTTC,CASSQDPRTSGSWEETQYF
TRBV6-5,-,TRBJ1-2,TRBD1,TGTGCCAGCAGTTACTCGACAGGGAACGGCTACACCTTC,CASSYSTGNGYTF
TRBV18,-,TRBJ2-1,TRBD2,TGTGCCAGCTCACCAACTAGCGGGGGGGCCTCCTACAATGAGCAGTTCTTC,CASSPTSGGASYNEQFF
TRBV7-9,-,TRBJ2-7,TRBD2,TGTTCCAGCAGCTTAAGATCGGGGGGGACCTCCTACGAGCAGTACTTC,CSSSLRSGGTSYEQYF
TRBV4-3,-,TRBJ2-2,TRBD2,TGCGCCAGCAGCCAAGATCCAGCGGGGTCGAACACCGGGGAGCTGTTTTTT,CASSQDPAGSNTGELFF
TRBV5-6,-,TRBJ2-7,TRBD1,TGTGCCAGCAGCAGCAGGGGGCCCGAGCAGTACTTC,CASSSRGPEQYF
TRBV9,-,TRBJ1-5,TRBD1,TGTGCCAGCAGCGTTGGGACAGGGGGCAACAATCAGCCCCAGCATTTT,CASSVGTGGNNQPQHF
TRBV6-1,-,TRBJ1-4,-,TGTGCCAGCACAGGCAGAAATGAAAAACTGTTTTTT,CASTGRNEKLFF
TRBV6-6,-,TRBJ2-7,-,TGTGCCAGCAGTTACTCGAGCCACTACGAGCAGTACTTC,CASSYSSHYEQYF
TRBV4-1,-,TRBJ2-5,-,TGCGCCAGCAGTCCAACAGGGGAGACCCAGTACTTC,CASSPTGETQYF
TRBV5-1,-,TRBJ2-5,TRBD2,TGCGCCAGCGGGGGGGTCACGGGTGCAACGGAGACCCAGTACTTC,CASGGVTGATETQYF
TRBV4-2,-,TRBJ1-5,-,TGTGCCAGCAGCCAAGCGGCGGCATCCAATCAGCCCCAGCATTTT,CASSQAAASNQPQHF
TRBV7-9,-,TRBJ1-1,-,TGTGCCAGCAGCTTAGCCCGTGGCAGAGGGAACACTGAAGCTTTCTTT,CASSLARGRGNTEAFF
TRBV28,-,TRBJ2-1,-,TGTGCCAGCAGTTCTACTCAATACAATGAGCAGTTCTTC,CASSSTQYNEQFF
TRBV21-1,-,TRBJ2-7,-,TGTGCCAGCAGCAAAACAGACAGACAGTACTCCTACGAGCAGTACTTC,CASSKTDRQYSYEQYF
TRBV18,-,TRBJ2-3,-,TGTGCCAGCTCACCACCGGGACTGTCAGAGGGGACAGATACGCAGTATTTT,CASSPPGLSEGTDTQYF
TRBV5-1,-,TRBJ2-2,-,TGCGCCAGCAGCCCAGGGGTGAGCACCGGGGAGCTGTTTTTT,CASSPGVSTGELFF
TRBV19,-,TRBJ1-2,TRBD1,TGTGCCAGTACAGAGACAGGGAACTATGGCTACACCTTC,CASTETGNYGYTF
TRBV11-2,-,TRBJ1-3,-,TGTGCCAGCAGCTTGACATTATCTGGAAACACCATATATTTT,CASSLTLSGNTIYF
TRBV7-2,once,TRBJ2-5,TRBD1,TGTGCCAGCAGCCGTAACAGGGGGCGTGGGGAGACCCAGTACTTC,CASSRNRGRGETQYF
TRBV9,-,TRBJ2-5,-,TGTGCCAGCAGCGTAACGGGGGGCGTACAAGAGACCCAGTACTTC,CASSVTGGVQETQYF
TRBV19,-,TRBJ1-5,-,TGTGCCAGTAGGGCAGGGTCCAGCAATCAGCCCCAGCATTTT,CASRAGSSNQPQHF
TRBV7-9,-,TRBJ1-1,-,TGTGCCAGCAGCTCGGCGGACAGAACGAACACTGAAGCTTTCTTT,CASSSADRTNTEAFF
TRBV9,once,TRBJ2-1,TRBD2,TGTGCCAGCAGCGTCAGCGGGAGGGTAGTTGTTGAGCAGTTCTTC,CASSVSGRVVVEQFF
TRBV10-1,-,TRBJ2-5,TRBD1,TGCGCCAGCAGTGACCGACAGGGCCAAGAGACCCAGTACTTC,CASSDRQGQETQYF
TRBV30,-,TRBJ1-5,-,TGTGCCTGGACCCAGGGCGGCAATCAGCCCCAGCATTTT,CAWTQGGNQPQHF
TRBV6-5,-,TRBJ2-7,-,TGTGCCAGCATGCCGGGACTTTCGCATTACGAGCAGTACTTC,CASMPGLSHYEQYF
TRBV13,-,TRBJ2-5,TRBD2,TGTGCCAGCAGCCCAGGGATGGCGGGACTAGCGGAAGAGACCCAGTACTTC,CASSPGMAGLAEETQYF
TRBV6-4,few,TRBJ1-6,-,TGTGCCAGCAGTGAGACGGAGAGGTCACCCCTCCACTTT,CASSETERSPLHF
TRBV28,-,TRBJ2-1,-,TGTGCCAGCAGTTTTGCGAGTTTTGGGATAGCGCACAATGAGCAGTTCTTC,CASSFASFGIAHNEQFF
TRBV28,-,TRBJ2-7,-,TGTGCCAGCAGGCGGGCAGCATACGAGCAGTACTTC,CASRRAAYEQYF
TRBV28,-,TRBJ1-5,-,TGTGCCAGCAGTTCCTCCGGGGGGGGCAATCAGCCCCAGCATTTT,CASSSSGGGNQPQHF